Each of the 19 T cell receptor beta chains below was sequenced from the same sample in a study of beta chain features in type 1 diabetes. General study points: All four CD4+ subsets from Type 1 diabetes patients carried moderately but significantly shorter TCRB CDR3s.

These TCRs' antigens remain unknown. Since all of the isolated RNA was reverse transcribed, expressed TCRB transcripts were what got sequenced. This table comes from immunoSEQ multiplex PCR, and its TCRdb copy is limited to in-frame clones, with some not included. The top ten clones hold about 0.085% of a sample with around 240,000 clones, 16% of them seen once. What was sequenced was naive CD4+ T cells from blood. The receptor set was obtained from a man aged 30 to 45 with type 1 diabetes.

This clone was detected once. As DNA, the CDR3 is TGTGCCTGGAGTGTACTCTCTAGCGGGATGCCCGGGGAGCTGTTTTTT. Amino acids: CAWSVLSSGMPGELFF. The chain carries TRBV30 and TRBJ2-2; TRBD2 aligns across 9 bases. The CDR3 sequence is 16 residues long. Germline values: CDR1 GTSNPN, CDR2 SVGIG (reference sequence). Trimming took 0 bases from V and 6 from J; bases not matched to a gene: 8.

The chain combines TRBV29-1 with TRBJ1-1, with D maybe TRBD1 (5 bases). The CDR3 consists of 12 residues. Trimming cost V 7 bases and J 7 bases, with 16 bases left between them. CDR1 and CDR2 from the germline V gene are SQVTM and ANQGSEA. The CDR3 DNA is TGCAGCGCTGGTGCAGGGAACCTTGAAGCTTTCTTT. Translation: CSAGAGNLEAFF.

The table lists this clone with a few counts. This chain links TRBV2 with TRBJ2-5; a weak D match, TRBD1 (5 bases). The CDR3 is made up of 14 amino acids. Germline V gene lookup returns CDR1 SNHLY and CDR2 FYNNEI. V lost 5 bases to trimming and J lost 2 bases, with 12 bases between them. The CDR3 nucleotides read TGTGCCAGCAGTAACCAGGGTCTACAAGAGACCCAGTACTTC. Protein: CASSNQGLQETQYF.

The chain carries TRBV25-1 and TRBJ2-2; 8 bases are a match to TRBD2. Germline-derived CDR1 and CDR2 are MGHDK and SYGVNS. Losses at the gene ends were 3 bases for V and 5 bases for J; bases not matched to a gene: 8. The CDR3 is 16 amino acids. CDR3 DNA: TGTGCCAGCAGTGACTCTAGCGGGCGACGGACCGGGGAGCTGTTTTTT. Amino acids: CASSDSSGRRTGELFF. Based on the CDR3 plus reference TRBV25-1 and TRBJ2-2, the full variable domain is EADIYQTPRYLVIGTGKKITLECSQTMGHDKMYWYQQDPGMELHLIHYSYGVNSTEKGDLSSESTVSRIRTEHFPLTLESARPSHTSQYLCASSDSSGRRTGELFFGEGSRLTVL.

The V and J genes are TRBV25-1 and TRBJ1-1; D not resolved. Between the trimmed V and J ends, which lost 8 bases and 0 bases, there was a span of 10 bases. CDR3 length equals 13 residues. In germline, CDR1 is MGHDK, CDR2 SYGVNS. The CDR3 coding sequence is TGTGCCAGCCAACTCACTGTGAACACTGAAGCTTTCTTT. Amino acids: CASQLTVNTEAFF. Drawing the rest from reference TRBV25-1 and TRBJ1-1, the complete variable domain is EADIYQTPRYLVIGTGKKITLECSQTMGHDKMYWYQQDPGMELHLIHYSYGVNSTEKGDLSSESTVSRIRTEHFPLTLESARPSHTSQYLCASQLTVNTEAFFGQGTRLTVV.

This clone was observed a few times. V gene TRBV29-1 combines with J gene TRBJ2-1, with D perhaps given as TRBD1 or TRBD2 (6 bases each). V lost 8 bases and J 5 bases, leaving 16 bases between the germline ends. The CDR3 consists of 13 residues. CDR1 is SQVTM and CDR2 is ANQGSEA in the germline V gene. CDR3 in DNA: TGCAGCCCCGTAGGGGGGAGTAACAATGAGCAGTTCTTC. Translating gives CSPVGGSNNEQFF.

This sequence joins TRBV9 and TRBJ2-2, with TRBD2 matching 8 bases. V trimming: 6 bases; J trimming: 3 bases; junction bases outside the gene matches: 13. Germline assignment: CDR1 SGDLS and CDR2 YYNGEE. The CDR3 is made up of 17 amino acids. The CDR3 protein is CASTRLSSGRDTGELFF. The CDR3, as DNA: TGTGCCAGCACCCGACTATCCTCCGGGAGGGACACCGGGGAGCTGTTTTTT. The full variable domain, in which reference TRBV9 and TRBJ2-2 provide the parts outside the CDR3, is DSGVTQTPKHLITATGQRVTLRCSPRSGDLSVYWYQQSLDQGLQFLIQYYNGEERAKGNILERFSAQQFPDLHSELNLSSLELGDSALYFCASTRLSSGRDTGELFFGEGSRLTVL.

This clone was counted only a few times. The same CDR3 is also encoded by other DNA sequences in this sample. The rearrangement joins TRBV7-2 to TRBJ1-1; D is unclear. Trimming cost V 0 bases and J 0 bases, with 5 bases left between them. Looked up from germline, CDR1 is SGHTA and CDR2 is FQGNSA. The CDR3 sequence is 14 residues long. Written as DNA, the CDR3 is TGTGCCAGCAGCTTAGCCCAGATGAACACTGAAGCTTTCTTT. Amino acid sequence: CASSLAQMNTEAFF.

This clone has more than one count but fewer than ten. The junction does not match germline at one end; this may be a read error. J is TRBJ2-1 and V is TRBV7-2; 10 positions agree with TRBD2. The CDR3 has 15 amino acids. Germline V lookup: CDR1 SGHTA, CDR2 FQGNSA. This CDR3 is CASSLAGVGYNEQFF. For the CDR3, the DNA is TGTGCCAGCAGCCTAGCGGGAGTCGGATACAATGAGCAGTTCTTC.

V and J are TRBV7-3 and TRBJ2-3; no clear D. V dropped 1 base and J dropped 2 bases, with 7 bases sitting between them. The CDR3 spans 14 residues. Germline CDR1 is SGHTA and CDR2 is FQGTGA. CDR3 bases: TGTGCCAGCAGCTTAAGCTTACCCACAGATACGCAGTATTTT. Amino acid sequence: CASSLSLPTDTQYF.

A word on this clone: The sample holds other DNA sequences that translate to the same CDR3. The chain uses TRBV9 and TRBJ2-3; D remains unclear. Germline-derived CDR1 and CDR2 are SGDLS and YYNGEE. V was cut by 3 bases and J by 3 bases, with 5 bases left in between. The CDR3 totals 12 residues. CDR3 residues: CASSGSTDTQYF. Here the CDR3 DNA reads TGTGCCAGCAGCGGCAGTACAGATACGCAGTATTTT.

V gene TRBV29-1 combines with J gene TRBJ1-1, with unresolved D. The CDR3 is made up of 13 amino acids. Germline V gives CDR1 SQVTM, CDR2 ANQGSEA. V lost 8 bases and J lost 5, with 18 bases in between. DNA for the CDR3: TGCAGCCCCACGTTAGGAATTGAAACTGAAGCTTTCTTT. This encodes CSPTLGIETEAFF.

This chain joins TRBV19 and TRBJ2-1; D is ambiguous. The CDR3 sequence is 12 residues long. The germline V gene encodes CDR1 LNHDA and CDR2 SQIVND (reference sequence). The V end was cut by 2 bases, the J end by 4 bases, with 3 bases between. CDR3 DNA sequence: TGTGCCAGTAGTATACGGTACAATGAGCAGTTCTTC. Amino acid sequence: CASSIRYNEQFF.

The genes are TRBV7-2 and TRBJ2-7; 11 bases align to TRBD2. Unmatched junction bases numbered 7, after V lost 5 bases and J lost 7 bases. Germline V CDR1 and CDR2: SGHTA, FQGNSA. The CDR3 contains 14 residues. The chain's CDR3 is CASSRGLAEVEQYF. CDR3 coding DNA: TGTGCCAGCAGCCGGGGACTAGCGGAAGTAGAGCAGTACTTC.

The CDR3 nucleotides read TGTGCCAGCAGCGTCACAAGACAGGGGAATGGCTACACCTTC. Translating gives CASSVTRQGNGYTF. The rearrangement joins TRBV9 to TRBJ1-2; TRBD1 matches 8 bases. Germline CDR1 reads SGDLS; CDR2 reads YYNGEE. With V trimmed by 2 bases and J by 6 bases, 6 bases remained unmatched. This CDR3 region has 14 residues.

The chain recombines TRBV7-2 with TRBJ2-5; D remains unclear. Germline V lookup: CDR1 SGHTA, CDR2 FQGNSA. The length of the CDR3 is 14 residues. The V end was cut by 5 bases, the J end by 4 bases, with 14 bases between. The CDR3 bases are TGTGCCAGCAGCCCGGTGAGGATACGAGAGACCCAGTACTTC. Translating it yields CASSPVRIRETQYF.

The chain employs TRBV7-2 and TRBJ2-3, with no clear D. Germline CDR1 reads SGHTA; CDR2 reads FQGNSA. V shed 1 base and J shed 3 bases, with 8 bases lying between them. CDR3 size: 14 residues. This chain's CDR3 is CASSLVAGTDTQYF. The CDR3 DNA reads as TGTGCCAGCAGCTTAGTTGCCGGGACAGATACGCAGTATTTT.

This clone came up a few times. The J gene is TRBJ2-4, the V gene TRBV27, with D perhaps matching TRBD1 (5 bases). V was trimmed by 3 bases and J by 7 bases, leaving 10 bases between them. The CDR3 totals 13 residues. Germline V gene lookup returns CDR1 MNHEY and CDR2 SMNVEV (reference sequence). CDR3 sequence (DNA): TGTGCCAGCAGTTTGCAGGGTGAGAACATTCAGTACTTC. As protein: CASSLQGENIQYF.

This clone has only a few counts. V is TRBV18 and J is TRBJ2-5, with 7 nucleotides matching TRBD1. The DNA matches TRBJ2-7 better at its end, which makes the J call doubtful. This CDR3 is built from 15 residues. CDR1 and CDR2 (germline): KGHSH, LQKENI. This CDR3 reads CASSSGQLTSYEQYF. Written as DNA, the CDR3 is TGTGCCAGCTCATCGGGACAGCTAACCTCCTACGAGCAGTACTTC.